The TCR beta chain described here comes from a study of regulatory T cells in long-lasting Graves disease. Of note for this clonotype: Its antigen is not known.

To make TCR beta libraries, researchers used iRepertoire HTBI primers and Arm-PCR of CDR3 regions. In the source study's methods: Samples jointly harbored roughly 60 TRBV and 14 TRBJ segments. TCRdb used MiXCR to reprocess the multiplex PCR reads, holding one entry per CDR3 protein. These V and J calls originate from TCRdb's pipeline instead of the authors' own analysis. The table records about 660,000 distinct CDR3 sequences, 25% to 35% of them present only once. The time point is: persistent/refractory GD, antithyroid drugs over 5 years with positive TRAb. TCR sequences were obtained from RNA taken from PBMCs. Overall study findings and caveats: Newly diagnosed patients shared 950 to 1,000 public clonotypes; persistent patients shared some 2,700.

The source is a female donor with Graves disease. Specimen: peripheral blood mononuclear cells (PBMCs), collected when the disease was refractory, from a patient treated with antithyroid drugs.

The CDR3: CSASQATGAAFF. Written as DNA, the CDR3 is TGCAGTGCTTCACAAGCGACAGGGGCAGCTTTCTTT. This chain uses TRBV20-1 with TRBJ1-1, with 8 bases matching TRBD1. The CDR3 spans 12 residues. The V and J ends lost 5 bases and 10 bases, in that order; junction bases with no gene match: 9. From germline, CDR1 is DFQATT and CDR2 SNEGSKA (reference sequence).